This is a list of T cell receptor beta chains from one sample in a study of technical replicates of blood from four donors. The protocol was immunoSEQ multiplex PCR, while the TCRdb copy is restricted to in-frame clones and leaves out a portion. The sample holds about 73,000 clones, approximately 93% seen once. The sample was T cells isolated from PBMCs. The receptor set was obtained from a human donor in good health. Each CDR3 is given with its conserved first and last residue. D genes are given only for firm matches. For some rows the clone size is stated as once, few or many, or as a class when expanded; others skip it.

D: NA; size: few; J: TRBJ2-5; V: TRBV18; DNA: TGTGCCAGCTCACCGTCCGGGGGAGGAGAGACCCAGTACTTC; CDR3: CASSPSGGGETQYF
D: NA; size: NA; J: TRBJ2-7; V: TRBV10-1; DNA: TGCGCCAGCAGCAGGGGTTACGAGCAGTACTTC; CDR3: CASSRGYEQYF
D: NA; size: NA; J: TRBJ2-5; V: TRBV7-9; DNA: TGTGCCAGCAGCCCAATCGGGGGCCAAGAGACCCAGTACTTC; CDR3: CASSPIGGQETQYF
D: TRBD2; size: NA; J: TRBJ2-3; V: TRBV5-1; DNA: TGCGCCAGCAGCTTGTCTAGCGGGGGGAGGGATACGCAGTATTTT; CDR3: CASSLSSGGRDTQYF
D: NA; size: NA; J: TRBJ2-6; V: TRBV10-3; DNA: TGTGCCACAAAACGGGACTCTCAGTCTGGGGCCAACGTCCTGACTTTC; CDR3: CATKRDSQSGANVLTF
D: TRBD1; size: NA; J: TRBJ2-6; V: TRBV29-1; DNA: TGCAGCGTTGACCTCTTACAGGGGTCTGGGGCCAACGTCCTGACTTTC; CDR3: CSVDLLQGSGANVLTF
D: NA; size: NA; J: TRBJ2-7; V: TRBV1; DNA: TGCACCAGCAGCCAAGGACCCACCGGGACAGGGGATTACGAGCAGTACTTC; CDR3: CTSSQGPTGTGDYEQYF
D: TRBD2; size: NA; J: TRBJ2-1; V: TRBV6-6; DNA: TGTGCCAGCACCCTACGGGGGGGGGCCGAGCAGTTCTTC; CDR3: CASTLRGGAEQFF
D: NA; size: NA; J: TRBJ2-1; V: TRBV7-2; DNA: TGTGCCAGCAGCTCGCTCGGAGGTACTAGTTTGGGCAATGAGCAGTTCTTC; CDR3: CASSSLGGTSLGNEQFF
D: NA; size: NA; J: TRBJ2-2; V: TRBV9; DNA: TGTGCCAGCAGCGATCCTACCGGAACCCCGGAGCGGCCTGCCACCGGGGAGCTGTTTTTT; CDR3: CASSDPTGTPERPATGELFF
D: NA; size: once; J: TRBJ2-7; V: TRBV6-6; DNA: TGTGCCAGCAGTTACTCGAGAGGGAGCCTCTCCTACGAGCAGTACTTC; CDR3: CASSYSRGSLSYEQYF
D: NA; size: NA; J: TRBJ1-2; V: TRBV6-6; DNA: TGTGCCAGCAGTCAAAGACTTTCTAACTATGGCTACACCTTC; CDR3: CASSQRLSNYGYTF